These 21 T cell receptor beta chains share one sample of origin, sequenced in a study of blood T cell repertoires in COVID-19. Profiling relied on immunoSEQ multiplex PCR, and the TCRdb table lists in-frame clones only, not all of them. The sample yields approximately 270,000 clones, over 85% seen once. Sequencing was carried out using PBMCs or T cells enriched from blood (not recorded which). The receptors were gathered from a woman aged 60 to 75 who had recovered from COVID-19.

V and J are TRBV11-2 and TRBJ1-6; D is possibly TRBD1 (6 bases). V lost 1 base, J lost 10 bases, and 17 bases lay in between. The CDR3 runs to 16 residues. CDR1 is SGHAT and CDR2 is FQNNGV in the germline V gene. For the CDR3, the DNA is TGTGCCAGCAGCTTAGTGGGGGCAGCCCTAAAATCACCCCTCCACTTT. This codes for CASSLVGAALKSPLHF.

The chain is built from TRBV27 and TRBJ2-2, with 10 nucleotides matching TRBD2. CDR1 is MNHEY and CDR2 is SMNVEV in the germline V gene (reference sequence). The CDR3 contains 17 residues. The junction had 10 bases not matched to a gene; V was cut back by 7 bases and J by 2 bases. CDR3 sequence: CASTTRTSGGNTGELFF. CDR3 nucleotide sequence: TGTGCCAGCACAACCCGGACTAGCGGAGGTAACACCGGGGAGCTGTTTTTT.

The chain joins TRBV7-9 to TRBJ2-7; D gene unclear. The CDR3 runs to 12 residues. In germline, CDR1 is SEHNR, CDR2 FQNEAQ (reference sequence). With 5 bases removed from V and 3 bases from J, the gap between germline ends came to 8 bases. Here the CDR3 DNA reads TGTGCCAGCAGCGCCAACAGCTACGAGCAGTACTTC. It codes for CASSANSYEQYF.

In this sample, this clone turned up a few times. The chain links TRBV27 to TRBJ2-1; TRBD2 agrees at 15 bases. The junction had 3 bases not matched to a gene; V was cut back by 4 bases and J by 8 bases. CDR3 length: 15 residues. Germline CDR1 and CDR2: MNHEY and SMNVEV (reference sequence). CDR3 region: CASSSRTSGGDEQFF. In nucleotides, the CDR3 is TGTGCCAGCAGTTCCCGGACTAGCGGGGGGGATGAGCAGTTCTTC.

V is TRBV10-1 and J is TRBJ2-7; 12 positions match TRBD2. J was trimmed by 6 bases and V by 0 bases; bases with no gene match: 3. The germline V gene encodes CDR1 WNHNN and CDR2 SYGVQD (reference sequence). The CDR3 covers 15 residues. The CDR3 DNA reads as TGCGCCAGCAGTGAGTCTCTAGCGGGAGGGGGCGAGCAGTACTTC. Amino acid sequence: CASSESLAGGGEQYF.

This rearrangement joins TRBV30 to TRBJ2-7, with 8 bases aligning to TRBD1. Germline CDR1 is GTSNPN and CDR2 is SVGIG (reference sequence). The V and J ends lost 2 bases and 3 bases, in that order; junction bases with no gene match: 3. This CDR3 comprises 13 residues. The DNA of the CDR3 is TGTGCCTGGAGTATGGGACAGGACTACGAGCAGTACTTC. It encodes CAWSMGQDYEQYF.

This clone was counted once. The chain joins TRBV7-8 to TRBJ1-6, with 9 bases identical to TRBD1. The V segment lost 3 bases and the J segment 9 bases; nucleotides outside the gene matches: 6. Germline assignment: CDR1 SGHVS and CDR2 FQNEAQ. The CDR3 length is 15 residues. DNA for the CDR3: TGTGCCAGCAGCTTTCGGGACAGGGCCGTTTCACCCCTCCACTTT. It translates to CASSFRDRAVSPLHF. The full variable domain, in which reference TRBV7-8 and TRBJ1-6 provide the parts outside the CDR3, is GAGVSQSPRYKVAKRGQDVALRCDPISGHVSLFWYQQALGQGPEFLTYFQNEAQLDKSGLPSDRFFAERPEGSVSTLKIQRTQQEDSAVYLCASSFRDRAVSPLHFGNGTRLTVT.

This clone was found a few times. The rearrangement uses TRBV5-1 and TRBJ2-1; the match to TRBD1 covers 8 bases. CDR3 length equals 16 residues. The V gene end was trimmed by 4 bases and the J gene end by 0 bases; junction bases not matched to a gene: 6. Germline V gene sequence: CDR1 SGHRS, CDR2 YFSETQ. In DNA form, the CDR3 reads TGCGCCAGCAGCGTGGGACAGGCCCTCTCCTACAATGAGCAGTTCTTC. Its protein is CASSVGQALSYNEQFF. Supplemented by reference TRBV5-1 and TRBJ2-1, the full variable domain reads KAGVTQTPRYLIKTRGQQVTLSCSPISGHRSVSWYQQTPGQGLQFLFEYFSETQRNKGNFPGRFSGRQFSNSRSEMNVSTLELGDSALYLCASSVGQALSYNEQFFGPGTRLTVL.

The chain links TRBV19 to TRBJ2-7, with 13 positions matching TRBD2. CDR3 length equals 15 residues. In germline, CDR1 is LNHDA, CDR2 SQIVND (reference sequence). With V trimmed by 7 bases and J by 4 bases, 7 bases remained unmatched. The CDR3 coding sequence is TGTGCCAGTACCCCGGGACTAGCGGGGACATACGAGCAGTACTTC. Its protein product is CASTPGLAGTYEQYF.

The rearrangement links TRBV9 to TRBJ2-3; TRBD1 is a possible D gene (6 bases). Per germline, CDR1 SGDLS and CDR2 YYNGEE. This CDR3 has 15 amino acids. V gave up 3 bases and J gave up 4 bases, with 15 bases separating them. The CDR3 loop reads CASSEQGRGADTQYF. In DNA, the CDR3 is TGTGCCAGCAGCGAGCAGGGGAGAGGGGCAGATACGCAGTATTTT. The entire variable domain, with the rest obtained from reference TRBV9 and TRBJ2-3, is as follows: DSGVTQTPKHLITATGQRVTLRCSPRSGDLSVYWYQQSLDQGLQFLIQYYNGEERAKGNILERFSAQQFPDLHSELNLSSLELGDSALYFCASSEQGRGADTQYFGPGTRLTVL.

V usage is TRBV10-1 and J usage is TRBJ2-2; tentative D call: TRBD1 (6 bases). The CDR3 totals 17 residues. Trimming stripped 0 bases from V and 4 bases from J, with 15 bases between. Per germline, CDR1 WNHNN and CDR2 SYGVQD (reference sequence). Here the CDR3 DNA reads TGCGCCAGCAGTGAGTCACTGGGGGCTCGGGGCACCGGGGAGCTGTTTTTT. This translates into CASSESLGARGTGELFF.

This clone turned up a few times. The chain is built from TRBV10-2 and TRBJ1-5; D is unresolved. CDR1 is WSHSY, CDR2 SAAADI, per germline. V was pared by 5 bases and J by 1 base, with 12 bases between. The CDR3 loop spans 15 amino acids. For the CDR3, the DNA is TGCGCCAGCAGTCAAACCGGGAGGAGCAATCAGCCCCAGCATTTT. Its protein product is CASSQTGRSNQPQHF.

V and J are TRBV18 and TRBJ2-1, with D maybe TRBD1 (6 bases). The CDR3 sequence is 14 residues long. The germline gives CDR1 KGHSH, CDR2 LQKENI. V shed 6 bases and J shed 3 bases, with 12 bases lying between them. CDR3 nucleotides: TGTGCCAGCTCCCTACAGGGCCTCTACAATGAGCAGTTCTTC. Translating gives CASSLQGLYNEQFF.

The chain uses TRBV7-9 and TRBJ2-7; D is unclear. This CDR3 comprises 14 residues. Germline CDR1 and CDR2: SEHNR and FQNEAQ (reference sequence). Trimming took 1 base from V and 2 from J, leaving 9 bases between them. CDR3 loop: CASSLGQAPYEQYF. The CDR3 DNA sequence: TGTGCCAGCAGCTTAGGGCAGGCCCCCTACGAGCAGTACTTC.

The rearrangement joins TRBV5-1 to TRBJ2-5, with unresolved D. Germline values: CDR1 SGHRS, CDR2 YFSETQ. Trimming removed 2 bases from V and 3 bases from J, with 5 bases in between. The CDR3 extends over 12 amino acids. The CDR3 DNA reads TGCGCCAGCAGCTTTCTAGAAGAGACCCAGTACTTC. Translation: CASSFLEETQYF.

In nucleotides, the CDR3 is TGTGCCAGCAGTTTAGACGACAGGGTTAATCAGCCCCAGCATTTT. It translates to CASSLDDRVNQPQHF. The chain carries TRBV28 and TRBJ1-5; 7 nucleotides agree with TRBD1. Germline V gene data show CDR1 as MDHEN and CDR2 as SYDVKM. The ends lost 2 bases at V and 4 bases at J; junction bases unmatched: 5. The length of the CDR3 is 15 residues.

This chain connects TRBV3-1 (or the pseudogene TRBV3-2) to TRBJ2-7, with 7 bases that match TRBD1. V dropped 6 bases and J dropped 5; count of bases not matched to a gene: 7. CDR1 LGHDT and CDR2 YNNKEL come from the germline V gene (reference sequence). The CDR3 runs 13 residues. In DNA form, the CDR3 reads TGTGCCAGCAGACCTACAGGGGTGGACGAGCAGTACTTC. Encoded protein: CASRPTGVDEQYF.

This clone appeared once. Written as DNA, the CDR3 is TGTGCCTGGGGCCCCCCCTCAGCGGGGCTCTTCCATGAGCAGTTCTTC. Residues: CAWGPPSAGLFHEQFF. V and J are TRBV30 and TRBJ2-1; 7 bases map to TRBD2. CDR1 GTSNPN and CDR2 SVGIG come from the germline V gene (reference sequence). The CDR3 runs 16 residues. V was pared by 5 bases and J by 8 bases, with 18 bases of the junction left unmatched. The full variable domain, completed using reference TRBV30 and TRBJ2-1, is SQTIHQWPATLVQPVGSPLSLECTVEGTSNPNLYWYRQAAGRGLQLLFYSVGIGQISSEVPQNLSASRPQDRQFILSSKKLLLSDSGFYLCAWGPPSAGLFHEQFFGPGTRLTVL.

This clone was counted between two and nine times. This rearrangement joins TRBV2 to TRBJ2-5, with TRBD2 as a possible D gene (6 bases). The CDR3 is made up of 13 amino acids. Trimming removed 4 bases at V and 5 bases at J, with 11 bases between. CDR1 is SNHLY, CDR2 FYNNEI, per germline. CDR3 nucleotide sequence: TGTGCCAGCAGTGGACCGGGAGCGGAGACCCAGTACTTC. Translation: CASSGPGAETQYF.

The chain couples TRBV27 to TRBJ1-1; tentative D call: TRBD1 (6 bases). This CDR3 contains 14 residues. The germline gives CDR1 MNHEY, CDR2 SMNVEV (reference sequence). The V end was cut by 9 bases, the J end by 0 bases, with 14 bases between. CDR3 sequence (DNA): TGTGCCAGTTCAGGGGTTCCAATGAACACTGAAGCTTTCTTT. This gives the protein CASSGVPMNTEAFF.

The chain's CDR3 is CASSTGDSMTGELFF. The CDR3 DNA reads TGTGCCAGCAGCACGGGGGACAGTATGACCGGGGAGCTGTTTTTT. The V gene is TRBV9, the J gene TRBJ2-2; possible D gene TRBD1, 7 bases. The V gene lost 4 bases and the J gene lost 5 bases, with 15 bases spanning the gap. The germline gives CDR1 SGDLS, CDR2 YYNGEE. This CDR3 is built from 15 residues.